Presented here are 3 T cell receptor beta chains from one specimen sequenced in a study of human T cells and chemical hapten exposure (dated by TCRdb to the early 2020s). The time point label, as the study defines it: patch test 1, 2 weeks after DPC sensitization. The treatment or condition label, read with the paper, signifies: therapeutic diphenylcyclopropenone sensitization with weekly scalp DPC. The library was made by RACE. Sequencing was carried out with a NextSeq 500. In TCRdb, the public reads were trimmed at Q25 with fastp and aligned with MiXCR, with productive beta chains retained. Entries are consolidated by CDR3 protein sequence, retaining the most common genes and DNA. Recorded for this sample are roughly 86,000 distinct CDR3 sequences; approximately 10% of them occurred a single time. The top ten clonotypes cover 2% to 2.5% of the sample. Material: whole blood, obtained in connection with sensitization to the hapten diphenylcyclopropenone (DPC). The receptors here all came from a man in his forties or fifties with alopecia areata. Some clones in this sample may be carry-over from other donors' samples.

In this sample, this clonotype turned up many times. This chain connects TRBV29-1 to TRBJ2-1; D uncertain. The CDR3 runs to 15 residues. V dropped 4 bases and J dropped 3 bases, with 16 bases sitting between them. Germline lookup yields CDR1 SQVTM and CDR2 ANQGSEA. CDR3 coding DNA: TGCAGCGTTGTAGGTACCCCACCCTACTACAATGAGCAGTTCTTC. Encoded protein: CSVVGTPPYYNEQFF.

This rearrangement joins TRBV29-1 to TRBJ2-6; D may be TRBD1 (6 bases). This CDR3 is built from 17 residues. Deletions cut 4 bases from V and 2 bases from J, with 18 bases between. Per germline, CDR1 SQVTM and CDR2 ANQGSEA. This chain's CDR3 is CSVAPGHPDPGANVLTF. The CDR3 nucleotides are TGCAGCGTTGCGCCGGGACACCCTGACCCTGGGGCCAACGTCCTGACTTTC.

This clonotype turned up a few times. The chain carries TRBV7-8 and TRBJ1-5; perhaps TRBD1 as D (6 bases). Germline assignment: CDR1 SGHVS and CDR2 FQNEAQ. Trimming took 6 bases from V and 7 from J, leaving 16 bases between them. The CDR3 is 14 residues long. Here the CDR3 reads CASRNEAGAQPQHF. In DNA form, the CDR3 reads TGTGCCAGCAGGAACGAGGCAGGGGCACAGCCCCAGCATTTT. The full variable domain, with the rest looked up from reference TRBV7-8 and TRBJ1-5, is GAGVSQSPRYKVAKRGQDVALRCDPISGHVSLFWYQQALGQGPEFLTYFQNEAQLDKSGLPSDRFFAERPEGSVSTLKIQRTQQEDSAVYLCASRNEAGAQPQHFGDGTRLSIL.